Presented here are 28 T cell receptor beta chains from one specimen sequenced in a study of blood T cells in healthy people across ages. A second PCR of 7 to 11 cycles used a sample-barcoded 5' primer and a J-beta primer mix. MiXCR, run by TCRdb on the 5' RACE reads, gives a single entry per CDR3 protein. Of 910,000 or so distinct CDR3 sequences listed, roughly 51% are singletons. Sequencing input: blood. Source of these receptors: an older woman in good health.

The rearrangement joins TRBV6-5 to TRBJ2-3; TRBD1 matches 8 bases. The germline V gene has CDR1 MNHEY and CDR2 SVGAGI. CDR3 length: 14 residues. Trimming cost V 5 bases and J 2 bases; bases outside gene matches: 3. CDR3 in DNA: TGTGCCAGCAGTCGACAGGGGATCACAGATACGCAGTATTTT. Amino acid sequence: CASSRQGITDTQYF.

The rearrangement joins TRBV27 to TRBJ2-7; no clear D. Germline CDR1 reads MNHEY; CDR2 reads SMNVEV (reference sequence). This CDR3 region has 15 residues. V was shortened by 2 bases and J by 1 base, with 12 bases between the two germline ends. CDR3 nucleotides: TGTGCCAGCAGTTTAAGATTTCACGGATCCTACGAGCAGTACTTC. It yields the protein CASSLRFHGSYEQYF.

The genes are TRBV24-1 and TRBJ2-3, with 7 nucleotides matching TRBD2. Germline V gives CDR1 KGHDR, CDR2 SFDVKD. V shed 11 bases and J 8 bases; nucleotides not matched to a gene: 12. The CDR3 has 13 amino acids. The CDR3 protein is CASQDSGEGTQYF. DNA of the CDR3: TGTGCCAGTCAGGACTCCGGGGAGGGTACGCAGTATTTT.

This clonotype was observed a handful of times. The gene calls are TRBV5-1 and TRBJ2-5; a weak D match, TRBD2 (6 bases). V was pared by 4 bases and J by 4 bases, with 14 bases between. CDR3 length equals 14 residues. CDR1 is SGHRS and CDR2 is YFSETQ in the germline V gene. CDR3 in amino acids: CASSPGLTPETQYF. CDR3 sequence (DNA): TGCGCCAGCAGCCCGGGACTGACCCCAGAGACCCAGTACTTC.

The chain uses TRBV27 and TRBJ2-3, with D possibly TRBD2 on 5 matching bases. The CDR3 is 12 amino acids. Germline V gene lookup returns CDR1 MNHEY and CDR2 SMNVEV (reference sequence). The ends were cut back, 3 bases at V and 8 bases at J, with 9 bases in the middle. The CDR3 loop is CASSFPRGTQYF. The CDR3 DNA sequence: TGTGCCAGCAGTTTCCCTCGGGGTACGCAGTATTTT.

The chain combines TRBV15 with TRBJ2-3, with D perhaps matching TRBD1 (5 bases). The germline V gene encodes CDR1 LNHNV and CDR2 YYDKDF (reference sequence). Trimming removed 3 bases from V and 2 bases from J, with 12 bases in between. The CDR3 covers 15 residues. The chain's CDR3 is CATSSLQEFTDTQYF. The CDR3 DNA is TGTGCCACCAGCAGTTTACAGGAATTCACAGATACGCAGTATTTT. The full variable domain, rest sourced from reference TRBV15 and TRBJ2-3, is DAMVIQNPRYQVTQFGKPVTLSCSQTLNHNVMYWYQQKSSQAPKLLFHYYDKDFNNEADTPDNFQSRRPNTSFCFLDIRSPGLGDTAMYLCATSSLQEFTDTQYFGPGTRLTVL.

The CDR3, as DNA: TGCGCCAGCCGCCGGGGCATAGGGAACACTGAAGCTTTCTTT. It is translated as CASRRGIGNTEAFF. The genes are TRBV4-3 and TRBJ1-1; perhaps TRBD1 as D (5 bases). The length of the CDR3 is 14 residues. The V end was cut by 8 bases, the J end by 1 base, with 14 bases between. Germline loops: CDR1 LGHNA, CDR2 YSLEER.

V usage is TRBV4-1 and J usage is TRBJ2-3, with a tentative D call TRBD2 (5 bases). The germline CDR1 and CDR2 sequences are MGHRA and YSYEKL. This CDR3 has 15 residues. The V end was cut by 2 bases, the J end by 5 bases, with 14 bases between. The DNA for the CDR3 is TGCGCCAGCAGCCAATACAGTGGAAGCGGAGATACGCAGTATTTT. Encoded protein: CASSQYSGSGDTQYF.

In this sample, this clonotype turned up many times. The chain has TRBV29-1 and TRBJ1-5, with D unclear. The germline CDR1 and CDR2 sequences are SQVTM and ANQGSEA. This CDR3 is built from 13 residues. Trimming took off 4 bases at V and 0 bases at J, with 7 bases between the two ends. For the CDR3, the DNA is TGCAGCGTTGCCATCGATAGCAATCAGCCCCAGCATTTT. Encoded protein: CSVAIDSNQPQHF.

V and J are TRBV9 and TRBJ1-2, with a tentative D call TRBD1 (5 bases). Trimming shortened V by 6 bases and J by 5 bases, and 20 bases separated the two germline ends. Germline V gene lookup returns CDR1 SGDLS and CDR2 YYNGEE. The CDR3 loop spans 15 amino acids. CDR3 in DNA: TGTGCCAGCACCAGCCAGGGTATGATTGGGTATGGCTACACCTTC. It is translated as CASTSQGMIGYGYTF.

CDR3 amino acids: CASSLVQGSHYEQFF. For the CDR3, the DNA is TGTGCCAGCAGTTTAGTACAGGGGAGTCATTATGAGCAGTTCTTC. The J gene is TRBJ2-1, the V gene TRBV27; 7 bases align to TRBD1. The length of the CDR3 is 15 residues. The ends lost 2 bases at V and 8 bases at J; junction bases unmatched: 9. Germline assignment: CDR1 MNHEY and CDR2 SMNVEV (reference sequence).

This clonotype was seen more than once but under ten times. This rearrangement joins TRBV7-2 to TRBJ2-1, with D unresolved. The CDR3 runs 13 residues. Germline CDR1 is SGHTA and CDR2 is FQGNSA. V lost 2 bases and J lost 5, with 7 bases in between. This CDR3 is CASSLIADNEQFF. In DNA form, the CDR3 reads TGTGCCAGCAGCTTAATCGCGGACAATGAGCAGTTCTTC.

V and J are TRBV20-1 and TRBJ1-2; weak D call: TRBD1 (6 bases). Germline-derived CDR1 and CDR2 are DFQATT and SNEGSKA (reference sequence). The CDR3 is 18 residues long. The V end lost 3 bases, the J end lost 4 bases, and 27 bases lay between the germline ends. CDR3 loop: CSASGAGAAGDYLYGYTF. CDR3 DNA: TGCAGTGCTAGTGGGGCAGGGGCCGCCGGCGATTACCTCTATGGCTACACCTTC.

The gene calls are TRBV5-6 and TRBJ1-5; 8 positions match TRBD1. Looked up from germline, CDR1 is SGHDT and CDR2 is YYEEEE. This CDR3 comprises 17 residues. The V gene end was trimmed by 4 bases and the J gene end by 0 bases; junction bases not matched to a gene: 9. The CDR3 spells CASSAKDRAYSNQPQHF. CDR3 sequence (DNA): TGTGCCAGCAGCGCCAAGGACAGGGCATATAGCAATCAGCCCCAGCATTTT.

This clonotype appeared a few times. This rearrangement joins TRBV28 to TRBJ2-1; 7 bases line up with TRBD2. V dropped 5 bases and J dropped 15; count of bases not matched to a gene: 10. CDR3 length: 12 residues. Germline V lookup: CDR1 MDHEN, CDR2 SYDVKM. The CDR3 sequence is CASSTGLVTTFF. The DNA of the CDR3 is TGTGCCAGCAGTACCGGACTAGTCACCACGTTCTTC.

The rearrangement links TRBV2 to TRBJ2-7, with 8 bases that match TRBD1. The CDR3 covers 15 residues. From germline, CDR1 is SNHLY and CDR2 FYNNEI. Losses at the gene ends were 3 bases for V and 1 base for J; bases not matched to a gene: 5. DNA of the CDR3: TGTGCCAGCAGTGAGTTTTACAGGGGGTCCTACGAGCAGTACTTC. Amino acid sequence: CASSEFYRGSYEQYF. The whole variable domain, filled in from reference TRBV2 and TRBJ2-7, reads EPEVTQTPSHQVTQMGQEVILRCVPISNHLYFYWYRQILGQKVEFLVSFYNNEISEKSEIFDDQFSVERPDGSNFTLKIRSTKLEDSAMYFCASSEFYRGSYEQYFGPGTRLTVT.

The genes are TRBV5-1 and TRBJ1-6; 7 positions agree with TRBD1. This CDR3 spans 15 amino acids. Germline V CDR1 and CDR2: SGHRS, YFSETQ. V shed 6 bases, J shed 7 bases, and the junction held 10 bases outside the gene matches. CDR3: CASKDGQAVNSPLHF. The CDR3 nucleotides are TGCGCCAGCAAAGATGGACAGGCGGTAAATTCACCCCTCCACTTT.

This clonotype was observed a few times. This sequence joins TRBV6-5 and TRBJ2-7; 14 bases match TRBD2. CDR3 length equals 14 residues. CDR1 is MNHEY, CDR2 SVGAGI, per germline. The V segment lost 10 bases and the J segment 2 bases; nucleotides outside the gene matches: 4. CDR3 sequence: CATKGLAGAYEQYF. CDR3 sequence (DNA): TGTGCCACTAAGGGACTAGCGGGAGCCTACGAGCAGTACTTC.

V and J are TRBV20-1 and TRBJ2-3; D is unresolved. Germline CDR1 and CDR2: DFQATT and SNEGSKA (reference sequence). The CDR3 spans 14 residues. Trimming shortened V by 5 bases and J by 4 bases, and 16 bases separated the two germline ends. CDR3 coding DNA: TGCAGTGCTGTCTCGGGCCGAGGCGCAGATACGCAGTATTTT. Its protein is CSAVSGRGADTQYF.

This clonotype has a handful of counts. The V call is TRBV24-1, the J call TRBJ2-5; no firm D call. CDR3 size: 17 residues. The germline gives CDR1 KGHDR, CDR2 SFDVKD. V was shortened by 0 bases and J by 3 bases, with 16 bases between the two germline ends. The CDR3 nucleotides are TGTGCCACCAGTGATTTGGGGTCTATGGGGTTGGAAGAGACCCAGTACTTC. Protein product: CATSDLGSMGLEETQYF.

This clonotype was detected only a few times. J is TRBJ2-7 and V is TRBV3-1, with TRBD1 as a possible D gene (5 bases). This CDR3 has 14 residues. Germline V lookup: CDR1 LGHDT, CDR2 YNNKEL (reference sequence). Trimming stripped 7 bases from V and 1 base from J, with 14 bases between. For the CDR3, the DNA is TGTGCCAGCAATCCTAGGGGAAGATCCTACGAGCAGTACTTC. The encoded protein is CASNPRGRSYEQYF.

This clonotype was recorded once. CDR3: CASSSPRDRGPLSGNTIYF. The DNA of the CDR3 is TGTGCCAGCAGCTCCCCTCGGGACAGGGGACCTCTCTCTGGAAACACCATATATTTT. This chain links TRBV7-6 with TRBJ1-3; 10 bases match TRBD1. V dropped 4 bases and J dropped 0; count of bases not matched to a gene: 12. Germline CDR1 reads SGHVS; CDR2 reads FNYEAQ. The length of the CDR3 is 19 residues.

This clonotype was detected many times. This rearrangement joins TRBV6-5 to TRBJ1-2; D is unresolved. Germline V CDR1 and CDR2: MNHEY, SVGAGI. The CDR3 runs to 12 residues. V was pared by 2 bases and J by 9 bases, with 10 bases between. In nucleotides, the CDR3 is TGTGCCAGCAGTTACGTGGGGAGTAGCTACACCTTC. Protein: CASSYVGSSYTF.

This clonotype was recorded once. One end of the junction does not line up with germline, which may come from a read error. J is TRBJ2-1 and V is TRBV11-2; 7 bases line up with TRBD2. CDR1 and CDR2 (germline): SGHAT, FQNNGV. There are 16 residues in the CDR3. The CDR3 spells CASSSGTSAAYNEQFF. CDR3 in DNA: TGTGCCAGCAGCTCGGGAACTAGCGCCGCCTACAATGAACAGTTCTTC.

The rearrangement links TRBV5-1 to TRBJ2-1, with D possibly called TRBD1 or TRBD2 (6 bases each). The V gene's germline CDR1 is SGHRS and CDR2 YFSETQ. CDR3 length: 16 residues. The V end was cut by 0 bases, the J end by 0 bases, with 10 bases between. The CDR3 DNA is TGCGCCAGCAGCTTGGCTGAGGGGGGCTCCTACAATGAGCAGTTCTTC. This translates into CASSLAEGGSYNEQFF.

This clonotype appeared once. The chain employs TRBV18 and TRBJ2-3, with 8 bases identical to TRBD1. CDR3 size: 15 residues. Germline CDR1 reads KGHSH; CDR2 reads LQKENI. J gave up 5 bases and V 3 bases, and 7 bases lay outside the gene matches. In DNA form, the CDR3 reads TGTGCCAGCTCACCCCCGGACAGGGTGGAAGATACGCAGTATTTT. Translating gives CASSPPDRVEDTQYF.

The V gene is TRBV20-1, the J gene TRBJ2-1; 9 nucleotides match TRBD2. CDR1 and CDR2 from the germline V gene are DFQATT and SNEGSKA (reference sequence). Germline trimming cut 0 bases from V and 7 bases from J; bases unmatched to any gene: 7. The CDR3 is made up of 15 amino acids. CDR3 in DNA: TGCAGTGCTAGAGATCTGGGACTAGCCGGGAATGAGCAGTTCTTC. Encoded protein: CSARDLGLAGNEQFF.

As concerns this clonotype: At one end the junction does not follow the germline gene, possibly because of a read error. The chain carries TRBV4-2 and TRBJ1-2; D uncertain. CDR3 size: 14 residues. Germline V CDR1 and CDR2: LGHNA, YNFKEQ. The CDR3 sequence: CANSQAALGYGYTF. The CDR3 bases are TGTGCCAACAGCCAAGCCGCGTTGGGGTATGGCTACACCTTC.